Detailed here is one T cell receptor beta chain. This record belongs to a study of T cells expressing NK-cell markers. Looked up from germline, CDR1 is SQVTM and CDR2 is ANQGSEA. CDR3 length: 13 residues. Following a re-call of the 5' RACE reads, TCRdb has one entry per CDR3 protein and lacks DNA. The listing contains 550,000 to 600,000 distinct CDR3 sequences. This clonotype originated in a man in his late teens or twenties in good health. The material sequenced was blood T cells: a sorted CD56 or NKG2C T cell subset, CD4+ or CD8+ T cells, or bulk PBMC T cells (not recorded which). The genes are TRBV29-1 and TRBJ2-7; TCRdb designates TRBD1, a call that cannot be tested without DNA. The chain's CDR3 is CSVEFNRGYEQYF.